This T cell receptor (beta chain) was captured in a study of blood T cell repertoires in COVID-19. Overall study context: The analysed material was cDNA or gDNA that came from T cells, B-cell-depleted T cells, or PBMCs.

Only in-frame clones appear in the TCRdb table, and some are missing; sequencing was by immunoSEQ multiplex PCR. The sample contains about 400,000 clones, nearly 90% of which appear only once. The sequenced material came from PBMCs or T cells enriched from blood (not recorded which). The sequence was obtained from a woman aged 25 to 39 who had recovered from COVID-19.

CDR3 sequence reads: CSVEDAGGRTEAFF. CDR3 DNA: TGCAGCGTTGAAGATGCCGGGGGTCGGACTGAAGCTTTCTTT. The rearrangement links TRBV29-1 to TRBJ1-1; TRBD1 might be the D (5 bases). Germline V CDR1 and CDR2: SQVTM, ANQGSEA. CDR3 length: 14 residues. The V end lost 0 bases, the J end lost 5 bases, and 13 bases lay between the germline ends.